Detailed here is one T cell receptor beta chain. The data originate from a study of blood T cell repertoires in COVID-19. Study in general: T cells, B-cell-depleted T cells, or PBMCs supplied cDNA or gDNA.

Libraries were prepared by immunoSEQ multiplex PCR; TCRdb keeps only in-frame clonotypes and omits some of them. The data contain some 270,000 clones, 85% to 90% of them seen just once; the ten biggest clones take up around 2.3%. Germline V gene lookup returns CDR1 SGHKS and CDR2 YYEKEE (reference sequence). J lost 0 bases, V lost 0 bases, and 6 bases had no gene match. The CDR3 covers 18 residues. The sequence came from a woman aged 60-75 years with COVID-19, enrolled during active disease. Sequencing used peripheral blood. The chain has TRBV5-5 and TRBJ2-6; 7 bases fit TRBD1. The CDR3 coding sequence is TGTGCCAGCAGCTTGGCGCTGACAGGGCCCTCTGGGGCCAACGTCCTGACTTTC. This gives the protein CASSLALTGPSGANVLTF.